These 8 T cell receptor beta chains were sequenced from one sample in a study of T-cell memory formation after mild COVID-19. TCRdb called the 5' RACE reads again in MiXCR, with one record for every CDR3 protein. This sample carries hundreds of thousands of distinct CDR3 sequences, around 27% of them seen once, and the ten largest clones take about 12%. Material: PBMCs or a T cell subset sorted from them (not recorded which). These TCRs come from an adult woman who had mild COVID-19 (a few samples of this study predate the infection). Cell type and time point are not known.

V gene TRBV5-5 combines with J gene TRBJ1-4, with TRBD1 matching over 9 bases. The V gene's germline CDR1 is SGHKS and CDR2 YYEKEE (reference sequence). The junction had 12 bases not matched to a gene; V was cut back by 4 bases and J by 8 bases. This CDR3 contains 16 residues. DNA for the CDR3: TGTGCCAGCAGCAAAATTGGGGGGACAGGGCTGGAAAAACTGTTTTTT. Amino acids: CASSKIGGTGLEKLFF.

CDR3 sequence reads: CSVFGTGGMNTEAFF. The CDR3 nucleotides read TGCAGCGTCTTCGGGACAGGCGGCATGAACACTGAAGCTTTCTTT. V is TRBV29-1 and J is TRBJ1-1; 8 bases are a match to TRBD1. This CDR3 is 15 amino acids long. The germline gives CDR1 SQVTM, CDR2 ANQGSEA. The V and J ends lost 6 bases and 0 bases, in that order; junction bases with no gene match: 9.

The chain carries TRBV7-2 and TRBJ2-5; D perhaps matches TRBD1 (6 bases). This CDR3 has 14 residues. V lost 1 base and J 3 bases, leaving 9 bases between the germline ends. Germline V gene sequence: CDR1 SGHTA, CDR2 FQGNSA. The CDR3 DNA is TGTGCCAGCAGCTTAGGGGGGCGGGAAGAGACCCAGTACTTC. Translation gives CASSLGGREETQYF.

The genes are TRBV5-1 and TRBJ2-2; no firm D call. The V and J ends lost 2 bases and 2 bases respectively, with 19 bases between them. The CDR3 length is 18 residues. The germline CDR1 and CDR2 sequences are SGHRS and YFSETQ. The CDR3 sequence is CASSFRTGPSLNTGELFF. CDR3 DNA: TGCGCCAGCAGCTTCCGGACCGGGCCAAGTCTCAACACCGGGGAGCTGTTTTTT. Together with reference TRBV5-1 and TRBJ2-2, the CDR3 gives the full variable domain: KAGVTQTPRYLIKTRGQQVTLSCSPISGHRSVSWYQQTPGQGLQFLFEYFSETQRNKGNFPGRFSGRQFSNSRSEMNVSTLELGDSALYLCASSFRTGPSLNTGELFFGEGSRLTVL.

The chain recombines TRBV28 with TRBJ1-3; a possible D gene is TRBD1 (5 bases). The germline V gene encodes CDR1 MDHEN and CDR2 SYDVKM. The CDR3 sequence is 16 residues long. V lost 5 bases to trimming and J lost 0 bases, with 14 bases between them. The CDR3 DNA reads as TGTGCCAGCAGTACCCGACAGACTAGCTCTGGAAACACCATATATTTT. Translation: CASSTRQTSSGNTIYF. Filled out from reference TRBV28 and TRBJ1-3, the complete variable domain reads DVKVTQSSRYLVKRTGEKVFLECVQDMDHENMFWYRQDPGLGLRLIYFSYDVKMKEKGDIPEGYSVSREKKERFSLILESASTNQTSMYLCASSTRQTSSGNTIYFGEGSWLTVV.

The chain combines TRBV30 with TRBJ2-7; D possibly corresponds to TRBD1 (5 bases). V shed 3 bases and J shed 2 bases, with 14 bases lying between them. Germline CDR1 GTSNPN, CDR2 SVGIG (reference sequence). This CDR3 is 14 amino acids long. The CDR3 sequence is CAWRTVEGAYEQYF. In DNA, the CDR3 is TGTGCCTGGAGGACGGTAGAAGGGGCCTACGAGCAGTACTTC.

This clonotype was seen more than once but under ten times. The CDR3 loop is CASTRDYSGANVLTF. The CDR3 region has the DNA TGTGCCAGCACCCGGGACTATTCTGGGGCCAACGTCCTGACTTTC. J is TRBJ2-6 and V is TRBV6-2 or TRBV6-3; 7 positions match TRBD2. The CDR3 length is 15 residues. The junction had 4 bases not matched to a gene; V was cut back by 7 bases and J by 1 base. The V gene's germline CDR1 is MNHEY and CDR2 SVGEGT.

The CDR3 DNA is TGTGCCAGCAGCCGGACTGCTAAAAACAATGAGCAGTTCTTC. The encoded protein is CASSRTAKNNEQFF. V usage is TRBV14 and J usage is TRBJ2-1, with D maybe TRBD2 (5 bases). V lost 4 bases and J lost 5, with 12 bases in between. The CDR3 has 14 residues. The V gene's germline CDR1 is SGHDN and CDR2 FVKESK. The variable domain in full, completed from reference TRBV14 and TRBJ2-1, reads EAGVTQFPSHSVIEKGQTVTLRCDPISGHDNLYWYRRVMGKEIKFLLHFVKESKQDESGMPNNRFLAERTGGTYSTLKVQPAELEDSGVYFCASSRTAKNNEQFFGPGTRLTVL.